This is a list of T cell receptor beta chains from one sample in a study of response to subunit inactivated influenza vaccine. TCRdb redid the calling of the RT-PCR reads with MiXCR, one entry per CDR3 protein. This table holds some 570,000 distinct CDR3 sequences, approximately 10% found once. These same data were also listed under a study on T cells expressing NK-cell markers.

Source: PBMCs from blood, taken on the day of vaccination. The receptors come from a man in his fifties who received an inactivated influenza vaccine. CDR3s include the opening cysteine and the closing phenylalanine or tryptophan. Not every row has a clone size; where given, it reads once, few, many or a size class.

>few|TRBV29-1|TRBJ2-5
CSGRARETQYF
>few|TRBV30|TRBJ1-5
CAWRETGGNQPQHF
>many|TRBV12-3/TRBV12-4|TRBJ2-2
CASSLSAPVTGELFF
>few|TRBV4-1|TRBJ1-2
CASSQDPGTGFYGYTF
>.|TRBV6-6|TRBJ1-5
CASERQDQPQHF
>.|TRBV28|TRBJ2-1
CASSWPAAPTYNEQFF
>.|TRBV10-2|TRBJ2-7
CASSEGGLADSYEQYF
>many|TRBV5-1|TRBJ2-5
CASSGSQETQYF
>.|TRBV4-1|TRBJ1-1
CASSQEAVGSTEAFF
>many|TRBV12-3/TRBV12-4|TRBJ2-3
CASSRPTDTQYF
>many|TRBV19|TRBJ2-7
CASSTDLSTGAYEQYF
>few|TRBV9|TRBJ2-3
CASSVGLGGGSTDTQYF
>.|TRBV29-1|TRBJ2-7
CSVGGLAGLYEQYF
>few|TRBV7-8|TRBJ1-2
CASTLRRGDYGYTF
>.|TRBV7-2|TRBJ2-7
CASSHDSYEQYF
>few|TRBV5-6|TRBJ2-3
CASSPGVVDTQYF
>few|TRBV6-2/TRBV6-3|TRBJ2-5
CASSYGTGTSF
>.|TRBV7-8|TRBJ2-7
CASSSLLAGGEQYF